The clone carrying this T cell receptor beta chain was seen repeatedly, ten times or more. What it binds is unknown. Trimming took 6 bases from V and 4 from J; bases not matched to a gene: 7. The CDR3 runs to 15 residues. Germline V gives CDR1 SSHAT, CDR2 FNYEAQ (reference sequence). The source of the sample is a study of T cells after yellow fever vaccination. In the study overall: SMART-Seq v4 Ultra Low Input served to prepare low-cell-number fractions. Broader study findings: Only a minor proportion of clonotypes was detected across both CD4 and CD8 compartments. Most primary-vaccination clones recurred post-booster (just under 98% CD4, about 87% CD8).

A single record per CDR3 protein comes from TCRdb applying MiXCR to the 5' RACE reads. The data contain roughly 99,000 distinct CDR3 sequences, 5.8% of them singletons. The sequenced sample was CD8+ T cells sorted from PBMCs, obtained 10 days after the yellow fever booster vaccination. The receptor's source is a man aged 18 to 29 who received the YFV17D yellow fever vaccine. The rearrangement links TRBV7-7 to TRBJ2-2; 8 nucleotides match TRBD2. This CDR3 is CASSFSGTGTGELFF. CDR3 DNA: TGTGCCAGCAGTTTTAGCGGGACGGGCACCGGGGAGCTGTTTTTT.